These 14 T cell receptor beta chains were sequenced from one sample in a study of Japanese encephalitis immunity and Zika vaccine responses. TCRdb recomputed calls from the 5' RACE reads with MiXCR, one row per CDR3 protein. The sample records 130 or so distinct CDR3 sequences, over 2% being singletons. Peptide pools at roughly 1 ug/mL each stimulated CFSE-labeled PBMCs over an approximately 6-day culture. Source: antigen-activated CD8+ T cells from blood, cultured, taken during a Zika inactivated vaccine study. The receptors derive from an adult woman who received an inactivated Zika virus vaccine.

This clonotype is labeled medium-sized (0.01 to 0.1%). The chain joins TRBV21-1 to TRBJ1-2; the table's TRBD1 call for D was not verified on the DNA. TRBV21-1 is labeled a pseudogene. This CDR3 is 12 amino acids long. CDR3 in DNA: TGTGCCAGCAGCAGACAGGGGTATGGCTACACCTTC. This gives the protein CASSRQGYGYTF.

Sample share makes this clonotype medium-sized. The rearrangement joins TRBV9 to TRBJ2-1; 12 bases are shared with TRBD2. This CDR3 has 16 residues. V lost 4 bases, J lost 3 bases, and 5 bases stayed unmatched. The germline V gene encodes CDR1 SGDLS and CDR2 YYNGEE. The CDR3 DNA is TGTGCCAGCAGCCCCAGGACTAGCGGGATCTACAATGAGCAGTTCTTC. This translates into CASSPRTSGIYNEQFF.

Within the sample, this clonotype is large. CDR3 residues: CASSLSFAGPDTQYF. DNA for the CDR3: TGTGCCAGCAGCCTTTCGTTTGCAGGTCCAGATACGCAGTATTTT. The rearrangement links TRBV6-5 to TRBJ2-3, with D unresolved. The germline V gene has CDR1 MNHEY and CDR2 SVGAGI. V was cut by 6 bases and J by 4 bases, with 17 bases left in between. The CDR3 length is 15 residues.

Relative to its sample, this clonotype is hyperexpanded. This chain links TRBV24-1 with TRBJ2-5; possible D gene TRBD2, 6 bases. The CDR3 covers 13 residues. V was cut by 5 bases and J by 3 bases, with 9 bases left in between. The germline gives CDR1 KGHDR, CDR2 SFDVKD. The CDR3 bases are TGTGCCACCAGTGTTTCGGGGGAAGAGACCCAGTACTTC. Protein product: CATSVSGEETQYF.

This clonotype is hyperexpanded. The V call is TRBV5-1, the J call TRBJ1-5; D call uncertain. The CDR3 has 13 amino acids. Between the trimmed V and J ends, which lost 2 bases and 6 bases, there was a span of 9 bases. Germline V lookup: CDR1 SGHRS, CDR2 YFSETQ. This CDR3 reads CASSFGDSQPQHF. The CDR3 DNA sequence: TGCGCCAGCAGCTTTGGGGATTCTCAGCCCCAGCATTTT.

By sample fraction, this clonotype is medium-sized. It may be a read error: a sequence one base away is much more abundant. This rearrangement joins TRBV5-1 to TRBJ2-7; D remains unclear. The germline CDR1 and CDR2 sequences are SGHRS and YFSETQ. Trimming cost V 1 base and J 4 bases, with 9 bases left between them. This CDR3 has 13 amino acids. The CDR3 protein is CASSLPGPYEQYF. CDR3 coding DNA: TGCGCCAGCAGCTTGCCCGGGCCATACGAGCAGTACTTC.

This clonotype is deemed large. The chain has TRBV6-5 and TRBJ2-7; weak D call: TRBD2 (6 bases). Germline values: CDR1 MNHEY, CDR2 SVGAGI. Trimming stripped 2 bases from V and 7 bases from J, with 15 bases between. The length of the CDR3 is 14 residues. CDR3 loop: CASSYPTRSGEQYF. In DNA form, the CDR3 reads TGTGCCAGCAGTTACCCGACACGAAGCGGGGAGCAGTACTTC.

This clonotype is judged hyperexpanded. This chain joins TRBV6-1 and TRBJ1-4; 8 bases are a match to TRBD1. The CDR3 length is 15 residues. With V trimmed by 7 bases and J by 8 bases, 12 bases remained unmatched. CDR1 and CDR2 from the germline V gene are MNHNS and SASEGT. CDR3 nucleotide sequence: TGTGCCAGCACCTTCGAAGGGACAGGTGGCGAAAAACTGTTTTTT. This gives the protein CASTFEGTGGEKLFF.

Sample share makes this clonotype large. The CDR3 DNA sequence: TGTGCCAGCAGTGACGATCGGGGTCAGCCCCAGCATTTT. Encoded protein: CASSDDRGQPQHF. The V call is TRBV25-1, the J call TRBJ1-5; the D is unclear. The CDR3 is 13 residues long. The germline V gene encodes CDR1 MGHDK and CDR2 SYGVNS. Trimming stripped 3 bases from V and 6 bases from J, with 9 bases between.

This clonotype is termed large. The chain carries TRBV15 and TRBJ2-7; 9 nucleotides align to TRBD1. The CDR3 covers 13 residues. Germline CDR1 reads LNHNV; CDR2 reads YYDKDF (reference sequence). The V gene end was trimmed by 4 bases and the J gene end by 7 bases; junction bases not matched to a gene: 5. CDR3 in DNA: TGTGCCACCAGCAAAACAGGGGGCGGAGAGCAGTACTTC. This gives the protein CATSKTGGGEQYF. The full variable domain, completed using reference TRBV15 and TRBJ2-7, is DAMVIQNPRYQVTQFGKPVTLSCSQTLNHNVMYWYQQKSSQAPKLLFHYYDKDFNNEADTPDNFQSRRPNTSFCFLDIRSPGLGDTAMYLCATSKTGGGEQYFGPGTRLTVT.

This clonotype qualifies as large (0.1 to 1%). This chain links TRBV20-1 with TRBJ2-3; possible D gene TRBD1, 6 bases. Germline-derived CDR1 and CDR2 are DFQATT and SNEGSKA (reference sequence). Trimming removed 3 bases at V and 3 bases at J, with 16 bases between. This CDR3 contains 15 residues. CDR3 in DNA: TGCAGTGCTAGTGATCTGAGGGGGTGGACAGATACGCAGTATTTT. This gives the protein CSASDLRGWTDTQYF.

Sample share makes this clonotype hyperexpanded. The chain employs TRBV7-9 and TRBJ2-1; the match to TRBD2 covers 13 bases. J was trimmed by 8 bases and V by 2 bases; bases with no gene match: 6. Germline CDR1 and CDR2: SEHNR and FQNEAQ (reference sequence). This CDR3 spans 16 amino acids. The CDR3 region is CASSLQTSGRVHEQFF. CDR3 bases: TGTGCCAGCAGCTTACAAACTAGCGGGAGGGTCCATGAGCAGTTCTTC.

In its sample, this clonotype is medium-sized (0.01 to 0.1%). V and J are TRBV28 and TRBJ2-2, with 7 bases matching TRBD1. Germline CDR1 is MDHEN and CDR2 is SYDVKM. V was pared by 5 bases and J by 3 bases, with 9 bases of the junction left unmatched. The CDR3 totals 16 residues. As DNA, the CDR3 is TGTGCCAGCAGTCTTACAGGGGAATTTTACACCGGGGAGCTGTTTTTT. Its translation is CASSLTGEFYTGELFF. The entire variable domain, with the rest obtained from reference TRBV28 and TRBJ2-2, is as follows: DVKVTQSSRYLVKRTGEKVFLECVQDMDHENMFWYRQDPGLGLRLIYFSYDVKMKEKGDIPEGYSVSREKKERFSLILESASTNQTSMYLCASSLTGEFYTGELFFGEGSRLTVL.

By share of the sample, this clonotype is hyperexpanded. This chain uses TRBV6-6 with TRBJ2-3; maybe TRBD2 (7 bases). Between the trimmed V and J ends, which lost 4 bases and 3 bases, there was a span of 23 bases. The germline V gene encodes CDR1 MNHNY and CDR2 SVGAGI (reference sequence). This CDR3 comprises 18 residues. The chain's CDR3 is CASSCPITSEGETDTQYF. The CDR3 DNA follows: TGTGCCAGCAGTTGCCCGATAACTAGCGAGGGGGAGACAGATACGCAGTATTTT.